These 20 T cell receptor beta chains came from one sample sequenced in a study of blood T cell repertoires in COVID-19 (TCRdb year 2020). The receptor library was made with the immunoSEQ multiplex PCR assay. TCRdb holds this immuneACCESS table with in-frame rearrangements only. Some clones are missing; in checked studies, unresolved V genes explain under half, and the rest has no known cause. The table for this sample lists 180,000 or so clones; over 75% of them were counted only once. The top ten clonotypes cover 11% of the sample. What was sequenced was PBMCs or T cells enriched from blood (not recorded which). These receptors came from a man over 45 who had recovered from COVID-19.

The CDR3 sequence: CASSTQGGNQPQHF. The CDR3 nucleotides read TGTGCCAGCAGTACACAGGGAGGCAATCAGCCCCAGCATTTT. The genes are TRBV27 and TRBJ1-5; possible D gene TRBD1, 6 bases. CDR3 size: 14 residues. The ends were cut back, 5 bases at V and 2 bases at J, with 10 bases in the middle. Germline values: CDR1 MNHEY, CDR2 SMNVEV (reference sequence).

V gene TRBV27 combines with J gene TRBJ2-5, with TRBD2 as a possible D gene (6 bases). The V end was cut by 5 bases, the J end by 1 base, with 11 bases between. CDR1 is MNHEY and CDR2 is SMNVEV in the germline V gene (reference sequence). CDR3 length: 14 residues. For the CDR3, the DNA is TGTGCCAGCAGTAACCCGGGACTCCAAGAGACCCAGTACTTC. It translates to CASSNPGLQETQYF.

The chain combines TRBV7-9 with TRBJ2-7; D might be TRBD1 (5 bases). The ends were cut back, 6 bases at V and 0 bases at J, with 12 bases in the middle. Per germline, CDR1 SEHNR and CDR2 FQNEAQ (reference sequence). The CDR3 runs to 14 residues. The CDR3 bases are TGTGCCAGCAGGGAGACAGTTTACTCCTACGAGCAGTACTTC. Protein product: CASRETVYSYEQYF.

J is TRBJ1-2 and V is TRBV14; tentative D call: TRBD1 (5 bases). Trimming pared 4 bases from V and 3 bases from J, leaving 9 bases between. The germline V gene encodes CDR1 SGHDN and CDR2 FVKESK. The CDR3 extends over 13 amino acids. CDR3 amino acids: CASSRGRYYGYTF. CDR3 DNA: TGTGCCAGCAGCCGGGGCCGGTACTATGGCTACACCTTC.

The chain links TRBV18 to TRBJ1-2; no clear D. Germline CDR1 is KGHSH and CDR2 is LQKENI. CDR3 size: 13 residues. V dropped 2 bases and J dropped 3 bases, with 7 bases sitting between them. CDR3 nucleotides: TGTGCCAGCTCACCAATAGGAGACTATGGCTACACCTTC. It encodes CASSPIGDYGYTF.

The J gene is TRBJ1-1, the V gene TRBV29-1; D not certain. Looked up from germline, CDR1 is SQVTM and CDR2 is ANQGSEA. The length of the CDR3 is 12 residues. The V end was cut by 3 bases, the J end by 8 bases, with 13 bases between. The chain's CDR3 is CSVDGSEVEAFF. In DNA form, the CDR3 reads TGCAGCGTTGACGGCTCGGAGGTCGAAGCTTTCTTT.

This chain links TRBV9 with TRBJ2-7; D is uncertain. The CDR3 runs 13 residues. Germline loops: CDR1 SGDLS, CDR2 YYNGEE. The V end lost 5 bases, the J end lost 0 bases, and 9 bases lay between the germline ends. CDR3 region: CASSSQNSYEQYF. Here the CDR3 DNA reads TGTGCCAGCAGTAGCCAGAACTCCTACGAGCAGTACTTC.

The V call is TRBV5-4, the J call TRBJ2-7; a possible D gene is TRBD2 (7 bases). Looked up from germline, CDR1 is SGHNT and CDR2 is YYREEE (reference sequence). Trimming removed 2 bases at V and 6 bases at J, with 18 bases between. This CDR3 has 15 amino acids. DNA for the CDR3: TGTGCCAGCAGCTTAGGCGGGGGCCCCCGGGGCGAGCAGTACTTC. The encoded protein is CASSLGGGPRGEQYF.

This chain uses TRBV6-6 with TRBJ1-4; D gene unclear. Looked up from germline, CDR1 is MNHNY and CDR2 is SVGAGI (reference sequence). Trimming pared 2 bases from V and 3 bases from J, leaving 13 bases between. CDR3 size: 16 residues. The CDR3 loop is CASSYPLQSPNEKLFF. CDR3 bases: TGTGCCAGCAGTTACCCCCTACAGAGTCCTAATGAAAAACTGTTTTTT.

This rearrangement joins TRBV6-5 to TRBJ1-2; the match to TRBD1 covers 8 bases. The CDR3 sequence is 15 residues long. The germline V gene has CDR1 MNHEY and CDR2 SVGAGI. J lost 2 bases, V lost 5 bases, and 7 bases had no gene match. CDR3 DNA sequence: TGTGCCAGCAGTAAGGGACAGGCAGGAAACTATGGCTACACCTTC. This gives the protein CASSKGQAGNYGYTF.

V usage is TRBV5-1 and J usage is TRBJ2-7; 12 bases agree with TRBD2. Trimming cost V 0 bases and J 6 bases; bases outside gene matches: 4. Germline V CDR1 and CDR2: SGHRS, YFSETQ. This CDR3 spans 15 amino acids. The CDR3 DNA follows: TGCGCCAGCAGCTTGGTACTAGCGGGAGGTGGCGAGCAGTACTTC. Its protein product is CASSLVLAGGGEQYF.

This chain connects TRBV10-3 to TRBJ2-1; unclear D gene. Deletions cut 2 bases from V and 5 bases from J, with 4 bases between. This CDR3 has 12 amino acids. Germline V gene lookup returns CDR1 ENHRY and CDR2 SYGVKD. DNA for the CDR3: TGTGCCATCAGTGAGGTAGACAATGAGCAGTTCTTC. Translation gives CAISEVDNEQFF.

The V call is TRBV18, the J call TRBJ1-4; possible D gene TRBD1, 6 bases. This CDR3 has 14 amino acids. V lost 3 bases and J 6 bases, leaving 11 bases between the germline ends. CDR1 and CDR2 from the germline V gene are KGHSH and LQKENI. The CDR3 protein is CASSPLAGDEKLFF. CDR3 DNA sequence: TGTGCCAGCTCACCCTTGGCAGGGGATGAAAAACTGTTTTTT.

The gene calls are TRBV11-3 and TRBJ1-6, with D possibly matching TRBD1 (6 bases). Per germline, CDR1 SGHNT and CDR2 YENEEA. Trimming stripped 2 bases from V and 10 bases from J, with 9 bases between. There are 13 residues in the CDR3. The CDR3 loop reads CASSLTQGSPLHF. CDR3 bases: TGTGCCAGCAGCTTAACACAGGGCTCACCCCTCCACTTT.

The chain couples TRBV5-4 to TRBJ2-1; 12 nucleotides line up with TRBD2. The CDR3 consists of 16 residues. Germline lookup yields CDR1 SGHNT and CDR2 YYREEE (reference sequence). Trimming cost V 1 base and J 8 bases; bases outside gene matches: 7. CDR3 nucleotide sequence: TGTGCCAGCAGCTTGCGTCTAGCGGGAGGGCCAGATGAGCAGTTCTTC. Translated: CASSLRLAGGPDEQFF.

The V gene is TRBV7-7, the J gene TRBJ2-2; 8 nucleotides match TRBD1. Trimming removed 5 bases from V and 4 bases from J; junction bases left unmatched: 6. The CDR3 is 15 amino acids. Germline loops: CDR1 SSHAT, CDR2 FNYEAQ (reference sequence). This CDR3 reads CASSLGQEFTGELFF. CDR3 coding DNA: TGTGCCAGCAGCCTGGGACAGGAATTCACCGGGGAGCTGTTTTTT.

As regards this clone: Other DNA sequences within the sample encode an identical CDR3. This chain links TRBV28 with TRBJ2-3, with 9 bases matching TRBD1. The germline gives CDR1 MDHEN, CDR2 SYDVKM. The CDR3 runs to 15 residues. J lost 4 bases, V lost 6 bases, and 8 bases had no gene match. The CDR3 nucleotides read TGTGCCAGCAGCTCTCCGGGACAGGGTGCAGATACGCAGTATTTT. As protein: CASSSPGQGADTQYF. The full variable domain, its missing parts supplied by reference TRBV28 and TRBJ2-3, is DVKVTQSSRYLVKRTGEKVFLECVQDMDHENMFWYRQDPGLGLRLIYFSYDVKMKEKGDIPEGYSVSREKKERFSLILESASTNQTSMYLCASSSPGQGADTQYFGPGTRLTVL.

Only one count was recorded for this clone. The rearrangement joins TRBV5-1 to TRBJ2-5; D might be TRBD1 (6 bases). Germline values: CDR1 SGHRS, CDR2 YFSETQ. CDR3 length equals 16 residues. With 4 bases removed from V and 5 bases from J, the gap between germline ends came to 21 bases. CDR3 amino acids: CASSRDGRGTGETQYF. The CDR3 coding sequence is TGCGCCAGCAGCAGGGACGGCAGGGGAACTGGTGAGACCCAGTACTTC.

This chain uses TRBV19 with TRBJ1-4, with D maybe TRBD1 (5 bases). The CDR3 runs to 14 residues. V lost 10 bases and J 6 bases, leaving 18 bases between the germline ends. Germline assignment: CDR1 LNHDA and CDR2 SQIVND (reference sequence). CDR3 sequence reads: CATRRGIGDEKLFF. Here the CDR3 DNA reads TGTGCCACCAGACGGGGGATAGGGGATGAAAAACTGTTTTTT.

CDR3 in amino acids: CASSKRQGDTEAFF. In DNA, the CDR3 is TGTGCCAGCAGCAAAAGACAGGGAGACACTGAAGCTTTCTTT. The chain links TRBV7-9 to TRBJ1-1; 7 nucleotides align to TRBD1. Trimming at V came to 5 bases and at J to 3 bases, leaving 6 bases not matched to a gene. CDR1 SEHNR and CDR2 FQNEAQ come from the germline V gene (reference sequence). The CDR3 covers 14 residues.